This T cell receptor (beta chain) was documented in a study of radiotherapy plus CTLA-4 blockade in lung cancer. Study context: Disease control reached approximately 30%, with objective responses in 15% to 20%.

Findings and limits, study-wide: Peripheral blood showed expansion of tumor-derived TCR clones after radiotherapy and ipilimumab. Reportedly, early blood T cell clone dynamics best predicted response, with interferon-beta.

Trimming stripped 1 base from V and 2 bases from J, with 9 bases between. The CDR3 extends over 14 amino acids. Germline V gene lookup returns CDR1 SGHTA and CDR2 FQGNSA. Receiving focal radiation plus CTLA-4 blockade with ipilimumab were patients who had chemo-refractory metastatic non-small-cell lung cancer. As regards this clone: The antigen is unknown.

TCRdb keeps only in-frame clones here, not all; method: immunoSEQ multiplex PCR. This sample has 45,000 or so clones; roughly 88% occur once, and the top ten carry 7.8%. The chain combines TRBV7-2 with TRBJ2-7; tentative D call: TRBD1 (6 bases). The receptor was derived from a human donor with non-small cell lung cancer whose response to radiotherapy plus ipilimumab could not be evaluated. Sequenced material: peripheral blood, taken from a patient treated with radiotherapy plus ipilimumab. The DNA of the CDR3 is TGTGCCAGCAGCTTAGTACAGGGCCCCTACGAGCAGTACTTC. Amino acids: CASSLVQGPYEQYF.